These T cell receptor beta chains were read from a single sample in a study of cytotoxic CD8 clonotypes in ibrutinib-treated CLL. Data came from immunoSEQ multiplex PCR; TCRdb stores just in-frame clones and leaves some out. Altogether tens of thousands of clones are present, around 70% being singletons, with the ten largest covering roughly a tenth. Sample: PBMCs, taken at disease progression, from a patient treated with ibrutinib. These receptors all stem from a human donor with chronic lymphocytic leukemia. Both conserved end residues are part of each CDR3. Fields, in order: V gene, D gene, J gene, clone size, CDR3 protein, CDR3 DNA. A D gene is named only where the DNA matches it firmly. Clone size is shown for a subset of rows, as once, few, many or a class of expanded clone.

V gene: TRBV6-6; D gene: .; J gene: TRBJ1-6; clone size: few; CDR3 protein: CASSNQQAGSSPLHF; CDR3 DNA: TGTGCCAGCAGTAATCAACAGGCCGGAAGCTCACCCCTCCACTTT
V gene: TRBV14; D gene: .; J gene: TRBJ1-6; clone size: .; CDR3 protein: CASSLQGGTFFSPLHF; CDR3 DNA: TGTGCCAGCAGCCTTCAAGGAGGGACTTTCTTTTCACCCCTCCACTTT
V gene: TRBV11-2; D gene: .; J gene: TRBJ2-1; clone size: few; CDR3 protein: CASRLGSYNEQFF; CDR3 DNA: TGTGCCAGCAGATTGGGATCCTACAATGAGCAGTTCTTC
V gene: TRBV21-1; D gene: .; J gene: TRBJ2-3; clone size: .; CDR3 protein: CASGLLAGGLDTQYF; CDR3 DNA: TGTGCCAGCGGACTACTAGCGGGGGGGCTAGATACGCAGTATTTT
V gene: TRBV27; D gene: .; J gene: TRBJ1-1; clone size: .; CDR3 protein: CASSPLSLPDEAFF; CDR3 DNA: TGTGCCAGCAGTCCCCTTTCCTTACCAGATGAAGCTTTCTTT
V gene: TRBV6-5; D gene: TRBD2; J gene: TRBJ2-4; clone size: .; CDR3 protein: CASSYWVAGMGNIQYF; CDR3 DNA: TGTGCCAGCAGTTACTGGGTAGCGGGAATGGGAAACATTCAGTACTTC
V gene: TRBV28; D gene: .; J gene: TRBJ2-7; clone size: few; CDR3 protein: CASQSYYEQYF; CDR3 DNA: TGTGCCAGCCAAAGTTACTACGAGCAGTACTTC
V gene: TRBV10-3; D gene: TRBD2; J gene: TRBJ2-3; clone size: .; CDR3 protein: CAIRNRLATDTQYF; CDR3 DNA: TGTGCCATCAGAAACAGACTAGCGACAGATACGCAGTATTTT
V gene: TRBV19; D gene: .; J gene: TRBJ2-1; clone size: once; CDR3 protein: CASSMGSDEQFF; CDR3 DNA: TGTGCCAGTAGTATGGGCAGCGATGAGCAGTTCTTC
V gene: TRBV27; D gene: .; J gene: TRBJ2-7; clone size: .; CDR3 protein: CASSRGDPYEQYF; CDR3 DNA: TGTGCCAGCAGCAGGGGGGACCCCTACGAGCAGTACTTC
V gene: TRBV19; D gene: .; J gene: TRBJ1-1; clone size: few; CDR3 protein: CASSTDTSGGAEAFF; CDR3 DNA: TGTGCCAGTAGTACCGATACGAGCGGAGGGGCTGAAGCTTTCTTT
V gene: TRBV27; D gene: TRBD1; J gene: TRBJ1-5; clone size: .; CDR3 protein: CASREGARSQPQHF; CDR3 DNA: TGTGCCAGCAGGGAGGGGGCCAGGAGTCAGCCCCAGCATTTT
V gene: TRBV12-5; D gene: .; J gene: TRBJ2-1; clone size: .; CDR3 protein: CASGPEGGEQFF; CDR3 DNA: TGTGCTAGTGGCCCTGAAGGGGGGGAGCAGTTCTTC
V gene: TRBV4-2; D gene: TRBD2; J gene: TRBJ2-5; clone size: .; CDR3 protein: CASSQEGTSGGETQYF; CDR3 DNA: TGTGCCAGCAGCCAAGAAGGGACTAGCGGGGGTGAGACCCAGTACTTC
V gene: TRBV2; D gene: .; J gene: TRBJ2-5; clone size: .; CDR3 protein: CASSATSWLQETQYF; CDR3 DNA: TGTGCCAGCAGCGCAACAAGCTGGCTACAAGAGACCCAGTACTTC
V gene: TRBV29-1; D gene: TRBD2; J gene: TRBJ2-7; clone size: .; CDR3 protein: CSVVPGGVSYEQYF; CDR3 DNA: TGCAGCGTGGTGCCCGGGGGGGTCTCCTACGAGCAGTACTTC
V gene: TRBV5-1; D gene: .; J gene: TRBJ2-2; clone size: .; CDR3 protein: CASSLVWGRANTGELFF; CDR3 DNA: TGCGCCAGCAGCTTGGTTTGGGGCAGGGCTAACACCGGGGAGCTGTTTTTT
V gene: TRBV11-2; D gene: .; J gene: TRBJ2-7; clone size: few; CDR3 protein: CASSLRSGMVRPTDEQYF; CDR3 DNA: TGTGCCAGCAGCTTAAGATCGGGGATGGTGAGGCCCACGGACGAGCAGTACTTC
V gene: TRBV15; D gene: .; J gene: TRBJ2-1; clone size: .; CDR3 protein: CATSRRENEQFF; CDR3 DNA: TGTGCCACCAGCAGACGGGAGAATGAGCAGTTCTTC
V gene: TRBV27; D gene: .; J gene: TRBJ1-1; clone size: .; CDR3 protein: CASSLALYTEAFF; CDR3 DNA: TGTGCCAGCAGTTTAGCGTTGTACACTGAAGCTTTCTTT
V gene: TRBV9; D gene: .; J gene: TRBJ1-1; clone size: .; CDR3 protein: CASSVRGGTEAFF; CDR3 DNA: TGTGCCAGCAGCGTAAGGGGCGGAACTGAAGCTTTCTTT
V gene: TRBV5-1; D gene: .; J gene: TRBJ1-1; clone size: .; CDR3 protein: CASSLAYFKGGTEAFF; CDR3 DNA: TGCGCCAGCAGCTTGGCCTATTTTAAGGGTGGGACTGAAGCTTTCTTT
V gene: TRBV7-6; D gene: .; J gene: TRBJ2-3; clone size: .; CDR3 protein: CASSQRVTSTDTQYF; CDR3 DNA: TGTGCCAGCAGCCAACGGGTTACTAGCACAGATACGCAGTATTTT
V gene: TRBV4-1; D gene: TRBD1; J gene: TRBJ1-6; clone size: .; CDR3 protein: CASSPILQGENSPLHF; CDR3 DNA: TGCGCCAGCAGCCCCATCCTCCAGGGGGAAAATTCACCCCTCCACTTT